The 19 T cell receptor beta chains below all came from one sample that was sequenced in a study of early T cells in non-severe SARS-CoV-2 infection. TCRdb re-called the 5' RACE reads through MiXCR, storing one row per CDR3 protein. The table includes approximately 27,000 distinct CDR3 sequences, 5.5% to 6% detected once. What was sequenced was whole blood. These receptors were obtained from an adult who was a healthcare worker with PCR-confirmed SARS-CoV-2 infection or an uninfected control (not recorded which).

Ten or more counts support this clonotype. The chain carries TRBV6-6 and TRBJ2-2; D remains ambiguous. The germline V and J ends were trimmed by 4 bases and 6 bases, with 3 bases remaining between them. CDR1 and CDR2 from the germline V gene are MNHNY and SVGAGI (reference sequence). This CDR3 contains 11 residues. The CDR3 nucleotides read TGTGCCAGCAGTTCGGCCGGGGAGCTGTTTTTT. Translated: CASSSAGELFF.

This clonotype was counted many times. The rearrangement uses TRBV11-2 and TRBJ1-3, with TRBD1 as a possible D gene (6 bases). This CDR3 contains 15 residues. The ends were cut back, 3 bases at V and 2 bases at J, with 11 bases in the middle. CDR1 is SGHAT and CDR2 is FQNNGV in the germline V gene. CDR3 sequence reads: CASSFVQGAGNTIYF. For the CDR3, the DNA is TGTGCCAGCAGCTTCGTACAGGGCGCTGGAAACACCATATATTTT.

This clonotype appeared many times. For the CDR3, the DNA is TGTGCCAGCAGTTTCAGGAGGGGCCAAGAGACCCAGTACTTC. Residues: CASSFRRGQETQYF. The chain carries TRBV28 and TRBJ2-5; weak D call: TRBD2 (6 bases). Trimming shortened V by 3 bases and J by 1 base, and 9 bases separated the two germline ends. Germline CDR1 reads MDHEN; CDR2 reads SYDVKM. This CDR3 comprises 14 residues.

This clonotype was seen repeatedly, ten times or more. The V and J genes are TRBV13 and TRBJ2-2; tentatively, D is TRBD1 or TRBD2 (5 bases each). This CDR3 comprises 13 residues. Per germline, CDR1 PRHDT and CDR2 FYEKMQ (reference sequence). V shed 5 bases and J shed 13 bases, with 17 bases lying between them. The CDR3 is CASSTGTDVRLFF. The CDR3 DNA follows: TGTGCCAGCAGCACCGGGACCGACGTGCGGCTGTTTTTT. The whole variable domain, remainder taken from reference TRBV13 and TRBJ2-2, is AAGVIQSPRHLIKEKRETATLKCYPIPRHDTVYWYQQGPGQDPQFLISFYEKMQSDKGSIPDRFSAQQFSDYHSELNMSSLELGDSALYFCASSTGTDVRLFFGEGSRLTVL.

This clonotype was counted at least ten times. V is TRBV29-1 and J is TRBJ2-7; either TRBD1 or TRBD2 may supply D (5 bases each). Germline V CDR1 and CDR2: SQVTM, ANQGSEA. The V gene lost 4 bases and the J gene lost 4 bases, with 14 bases spanning the gap. This CDR3 spans 13 amino acids. Here the CDR3 reads CSVVRGPEYEQYF. The DNA of the CDR3 is TGCAGCGTTGTTCGGGGACCAGAATACGAGCAGTACTTC.

There are a few counts of this clonotype. The V and J genes are TRBV7-9 and TRBJ1-1; D gene unclear. V lost 2 bases, J lost 4 bases, and 5 bases lay in between. Per germline, CDR1 SEHNR and CDR2 FQNEAQ (reference sequence). This CDR3 spans 12 amino acids. The CDR3 here is CASSLLGTEAFF. The DNA for the CDR3 is TGTGCCAGCAGCTTACTGGGCACTGAAGCTTTCTTT.

The chain couples TRBV9 to TRBJ2-1; TRBD1 aligns across 10 bases. Trimming cost V 4 bases and J 5 bases; bases outside gene matches: 9. Germline V CDR1 and CDR2: SGDLS, YYNGEE. The CDR3 is 16 residues long. The CDR3 coding sequence is TGTGCCAGCAGCTCCCGACAGGGGGCTAGGAACAATGAGCAGTTCTTC. It specifies CASSSRQGARNNEQFF.

V and J are TRBV9 and TRBJ2-7, with no clear D. Trimming left V 0 bases short and J 0 bases short, with 4 bases between. The CDR3 length is 13 residues. Germline V gives CDR1 SGDLS, CDR2 YYNGEE. As DNA, the CDR3 is TGTGCCAGCAGCGTAGGGAACTCCTACGAGCAGTACTTC. Its translation: CASSVGNSYEQYF. The entire variable domain, with the rest obtained from reference TRBV9 and TRBJ2-7, is as follows: DSGVTQTPKHLITATGQRVTLRCSPRSGDLSVYWYQQSLDQGLQFLIQYYNGEERAKGNILERFSAQQFPDLHSELNLSSLELGDSALYFCASSVGNSYEQYFGPGTRLTVT.

There are a few counts of this clonotype. CDR3 in amino acids: CSVDRVVKDTQYF. CDR3 sequence (DNA): TGCAGCGTTGACAGGGTTGTGAAAGATACGCAGTATTTT. The V call is TRBV29-1, the J call TRBJ2-3; weak D call: TRBD1 (5 bases). The CDR3 is 13 amino acids. The V and J ends lost 3 bases and 5 bases respectively, with 12 bases between them. Germline lookup yields CDR1 SQVTM and CDR2 ANQGSEA.

This clonotype was found many times. The chain links TRBV11-2 to TRBJ2-7; a weak D match, TRBD2 (5 bases). Per germline, CDR1 SGHAT and CDR2 FQNNGV. CDR3 size: 13 residues. With 3 bases removed from V and 6 bases from J, the gap between germline ends came to 12 bases. As DNA, the CDR3 is TGTGCCAGCAGCTTTGGGCTAGAGGGCGAGCAGTACTTC. This encodes CASSFGLEGEQYF.

This clonotype was recorded at least ten times. This chain joins TRBV29-1 and TRBJ2-1, with 7 nucleotides matching TRBD1. The CDR3 length is 14 residues. Unmatched junction bases numbered 4, after V lost 5 bases and J lost 0 bases. Germline V lookup: CDR1 SQVTM, CDR2 ANQGSEA. Here the CDR3 reads CSVRGGDSYNEQFF. CDR3 bases: TGCAGCGTTCGAGGGGGCGACTCCTACAATGAGCAGTTCTTC.

The rearrangement links TRBV18 to TRBJ2-1, with D possibly TRBD1 on 7 matching bases. This CDR3 is built from 17 residues. V lost 0 bases, J lost 5 bases, and 17 bases lay in between. Germline V gene data show CDR1 as KGHSH and CDR2 as LQKENI. This chain's CDR3 is CASSPPGSGRGDNEQFF. As DNA, the CDR3 is TGTGCCAGCTCACCACCCGGGTCCGGCAGGGGGGACAATGAGCAGTTCTTC.

This clonotype was picked up many times. V gene TRBV5-4 combines with J gene TRBJ1-4, with 10 bases aligning to TRBD1. CDR1 and CDR2 from the germline V gene are SGHNT and YYREEE (reference sequence). The V and J ends lost 3 bases and 10 bases, in that order; junction bases with no gene match: 12. The CDR3 runs to 16 residues. Written as DNA, the CDR3 is TGTGCCAGCAGCTGGTCCCCCGGGACAGGGGAAGGAAAACTGTTTTTT. Amino acids: CASSWSPGTGEGKLFF. Looking up the rest from reference TRBV5-4 and TRBJ1-4 gives the full variable domain: ETGVTQSPTHLIKTRGQQVTLRCSSQSGHNTVSWYQQALGQGPQFIFQYYREEENGRGNFPPRFSGLQFPNYSSELNVNALELDDSALYLCASSWSPGTGEGKLFFGSGTQLSVL.

In its sample, this clonotype was seen many times. The chain carries TRBV4-1 and TRBJ1-2, with TRBD1 as a possible D gene (5 bases). Deletions cut 11 bases from V and 7 bases from J, with 23 bases between. Germline loops: CDR1 MGHRA, CDR2 YSYEKL. This CDR3 region has 14 residues. CDR3 sequence: CAVRPTGDPFGYTF. The CDR3 coding sequence is TGCGCCGTCAGGCCGACGGGGGATCCCTTTGGCTACACCTTC.

This clonotype was observed many times. This chain joins TRBV7-9 and TRBJ2-1; the D gene is possibly TRBD1 (5 bases). Trimming pared 5 bases from V and 5 bases from J, leaving 22 bases between. Germline-derived CDR1 and CDR2 are SEHNR and FQNEAQ (reference sequence). This CDR3 is built from 17 residues. For the CDR3, the DNA is TGTGCCAGCAGCCCCCCCTTTAGAGTGCTAGGGGACAATGAGCAGTTCTTC. Translated: CASSPPFRVLGDNEQFF.

Ten or more counts support this clonotype. V usage is TRBV20-1 and J usage is TRBJ2-7, with 8 bases lining up with TRBD2. V was pared by 1 base and J by 2 bases, with 1 base of the junction left unmatched. This CDR3 has 13 amino acids. Germline CDR1 and CDR2: DFQATT and SNEGSKA (reference sequence). The CDR3 protein is CSARGGGPYEQYF. Here the CDR3 DNA reads TGCAGTGCTAGAGGCGGGGGGCCCTACGAGCAGTACTTC.

The chain recombines TRBV6-1 with TRBJ1-1, with D hard to call. V gave up 10 bases and J gave up 0 bases, with 15 bases separating them. CDR1 is MNHNS and CDR2 is SASEGT in the germline V gene. The length of the CDR3 is 14 residues. DNA of the CDR3: TGTGCCACGCTCCGCGGGCGGATGAACACTGAAGCTTTCTTT. Protein: CATLRGRMNTEAFF.

This clonotype was recorded many times. CDR3 in DNA: TGTGCCAGCAGCACCCTAGGCGGGGGGGCCGCAGATACGCAGTATTTT. It translates to CASSTLGGGAADTQYF. The chain joins TRBV5-4 to TRBJ2-3, with TRBD2 matching 9 bases. CDR1 is SGHNT, CDR2 YYREEE, per germline (reference sequence). The CDR3 sequence is 16 residues long. The V segment lost 4 bases and the J segment 4 bases; nucleotides outside the gene matches: 10.

This clonotype came up many times. The chain combines TRBV5-1 with TRBJ2-1, with D maybe TRBD2 (5 bases). Germline V gene sequence: CDR1 SGHRS, CDR2 YFSETQ. V was shortened by 2 bases and J by 9 bases, with 9 bases between the two germline ends. This CDR3 is 12 amino acids long. The CDR3 here is CASSFAGGEQFF. The CDR3 nucleotides are TGCGCCAGCAGCTTTGCTGGAGGTGAGCAGTTCTTC.